One T cell receptor (beta chain) is described in this entry. This sample was taken from a study of CD8+ T cells in alopecia areata. Described treatment: oral pan-JAK inhibitor, 5-10 mg twice daily. RNA was isolated and reverse transcribed to cDNA, the sequencing template. TCRdb's table, derived via immunoSEQ multiplex PCR, lists solely in-frame clones and lacks some. The sample records more than 85,000 clones, more than 55% being singletons. Trimming stripped 8 bases from V and 2 bases from J, with 13 bases between. From germline, CDR1 is SGHTA and CDR2 FQGNSA. The CDR3 has 13 residues. The clonotype originates from a human donor with alopecia areata. The sample here was CD8+ T cells sorted from blood, taken at week 4, from a patient treated with tofacitinib. This chain joins TRBV7-2 and TRBJ2-7; no clear D gene. Here the CDR3 reads CASQGDITYEQYF. The CDR3 DNA reads as TGTGCCAGCCAAGGCGACATAACCTACGAGCAGTACTTC.